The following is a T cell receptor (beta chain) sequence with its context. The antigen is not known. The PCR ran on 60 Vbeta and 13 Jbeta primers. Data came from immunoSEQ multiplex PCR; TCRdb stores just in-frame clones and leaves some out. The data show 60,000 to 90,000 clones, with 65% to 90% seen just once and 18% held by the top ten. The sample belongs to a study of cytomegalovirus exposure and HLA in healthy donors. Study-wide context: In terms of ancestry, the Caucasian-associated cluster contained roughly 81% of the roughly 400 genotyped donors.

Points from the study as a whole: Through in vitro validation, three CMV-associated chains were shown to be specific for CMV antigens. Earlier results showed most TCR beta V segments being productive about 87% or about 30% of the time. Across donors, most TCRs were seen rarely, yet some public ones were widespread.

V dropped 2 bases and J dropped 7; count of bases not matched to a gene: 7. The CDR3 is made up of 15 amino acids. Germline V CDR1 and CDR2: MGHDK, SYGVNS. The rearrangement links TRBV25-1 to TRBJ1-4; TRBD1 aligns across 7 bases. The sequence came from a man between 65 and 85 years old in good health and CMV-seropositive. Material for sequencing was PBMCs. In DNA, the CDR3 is TGTGCCAGCAGTGAACCCTTGACAGGGCTTGAAAAACTGTTTTTT. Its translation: CASSEPLTGLEKLFF.